This TCR beta chain was identified during a study of cytomegalovirus exposure and HLA in healthy donors. Study overall: A later analysis reported the 95 to 150 validation repertoires used the same platform as the 500 to 800 first-cohort repertoires. Findings of the study overall: In vitro work confirmed that a few CMV-associated chains recognize CMV antigens. Reports showed the classifier diagnosing cytomegalovirus status with high specificity and sensitivity. Among TCR beta chains, those listed as cytomegalovirus-associated numbered around 180.

Concerning this clone itself: No antigen is known for it.

This CDR3 region has 15 residues. V lost 4 bases to trimming and J lost 0 bases, with 8 bases between them. The germline gives CDR1 SGDLS, CDR2 YYNGEE. Data came from immunoSEQ multiplex PCR; TCRdb stores just in-frame clones and leaves some out. This sample has fewer than 150,000 clones, with around nine tenths found just once. The chain is built from TRBV9 and TRBJ2-6; unclear D gene. The sequence came from a man between 18 and 35 years old in good health and CMV-seropositive. The sample was PBMCs. The CDR3 region has the DNA TGTGCCAGCAGCATGGCACCCTCTGGGGCCAACGTCCTGACTTTC. Translating gives CASSMAPSGANVLTF.